One and the same sample provided the 30 T cell receptor beta chains below, sequenced in a study of blood T cells in healthy people across ages. PCR was performed a second time for 7 to 11 cycles using a sample-barcoded 5' primer and a J-beta primer mix. In TCRdb, the 5' RACE reads were re-called with MiXCR into one record per CDR3 protein. The table shows 650,000 to 700,000 distinct CDR3 sequences, with roughly half occurring only once. The sample consisted of blood. Receptor source: a woman aged 80 or over in good health.

V and J are TRBV9 and TRBJ2-7, with TRBD2 matching 8 bases. The CDR3 is made up of 14 amino acids. Trimming at V came to 0 bases and at J to 6 bases, leaving 5 bases not matched to a gene. Germline loops: CDR1 SGDLS, CDR2 YYNGEE. The CDR3 here is CASSVASGGAEQYF. The CDR3 coding sequence is TGTGCCAGCAGCGTAGCGTCGGGAGGGGCCGAGCAGTACTTC.

The chain couples TRBV20-1 to TRBJ2-1; 12 nucleotides match TRBD2. The junction had 23 bases not matched to a gene; V was cut back by 3 bases and J by 8 bases. Germline V gives CDR1 DFQATT, CDR2 SNEGSKA (reference sequence). The CDR3 is 20 amino acids. The CDR3 region is CSASSPAASGRAILGDEQFF. The CDR3 DNA reads as TGCAGTGCTAGTTCCCCCGCGGCTAGCGGGAGGGCAATTTTAGGGGATGAGCAGTTCTTC.

This clonotype showed up many times. This sequence joins TRBV20-1 and TRBJ2-3; TRBD2 agrees at 9 bases. V dropped 0 bases and J dropped 4; count of bases not matched to a gene: 5. The CDR3 is 15 residues long. The V gene's germline CDR1 is DFQATT and CDR2 SNEGSKA (reference sequence). CDR3 residues: CSARDAGGPADTQYF. In DNA form, the CDR3 reads TGCAGTGCTAGAGATGCGGGGGGGCCCGCAGATACGCAGTATTTT.

The chain recombines TRBV5-1 with TRBJ2-3; 11 bases match TRBD2. Germline CDR1 and CDR2: SGHRS and YFSETQ. This CDR3 spans 18 amino acids. The V and J ends lost 8 bases and 3 bases, in that order; junction bases with no gene match: 17. DNA of the CDR3: TGCGCCAGTGAACCTAGTTGGACTAGCGGGCGTGTGACAGATACGCAGTATTTT. Residues: CASEPSWTSGRVTDTQYF. The full variable domain, in which reference TRBV5-1 and TRBJ2-3 provide the parts outside the CDR3, is KAGVTQTPRYLIKTRGQQVTLSCSPISGHRSVSWYQQTPGQGLQFLFEYFSETQRNKGNFPGRFSGRQFSNSRSEMNVSTLELGDSALYLCASEPSWTSGRVTDTQYFGPGTRLTVL.

This clonotype was observed a few times. This sequence joins TRBV20-1 and TRBJ2-5; tentative D call: TRBD2 (6 bases). Germline CDR1 reads DFQATT; CDR2 reads SNEGSKA (reference sequence). CDR3 length: 15 residues. Trimming cost V 0 bases and J 4 bases, with 15 bases left between them. In nucleotides, the CDR3 is TGCAGTGCTAGAGAGAGGACCCGGGGAGGAGAGACCCAGTACTTC. This gives the protein CSARERTRGGETQYF.

CDR3: CASRPGFAWRTNEQFF. The CDR3 DNA reads TGCGCCAGCAGGCCAGGATTTGCGTGGAGAACGAATGAGCAGTTCTTC. The V and J genes are TRBV4-1 and TRBJ2-1; D uncertain. V dropped 6 bases and J dropped 7 bases, with 22 bases sitting between them. CDR3 length: 16 residues. Germline CDR1 reads MGHRA; CDR2 reads YSYEKL.

This clonotype was found many times. This chain joins TRBV20-1 and TRBJ1-2; D gene ambiguous. There are 15 residues in the CDR3. Germline CDR1 and CDR2: DFQATT and SNEGSKA (reference sequence). V was shortened by 0 bases and J by 4 bases, with 15 bases between the two germline ends. DNA for the CDR3: TGCAGTGCTAGAGATTTAACGGGATGGGGCTATGGCTACACCTTC. Amino acids: CSARDLTGWGYGYTF.

In its sample, this clonotype was seen many times. The chain's CDR3 is CASPPDRHYTDTQYF. The CDR3 bases are TGTGCCAGCCCACCGGACAGACACTACACAGATACGCAGTATTTT. The chain links TRBV28 to TRBJ2-3, with D tentatively TRBD1 (6 bases). V was trimmed by 8 bases and J by 2 bases, leaving 17 bases between them. Germline CDR1 is MDHEN and CDR2 is SYDVKM. The CDR3 covers 15 residues. The full variable domain, with the rest looked up from reference TRBV28 and TRBJ2-3, is DVKVTQSSRYLVKRTGEKVFLECVQDMDHENMFWYRQDPGLGLRLIYFSYDVKMKEKGDIPEGYSVSREKKERFSLILESASTNQTSMYLCASPPDRHYTDTQYFGPGTRLTVL.

The chain links TRBV25-1 to TRBJ2-3; possibly TRBD2 for D (6 bases). The CDR3 is 12 amino acids. Germline V gene data show CDR1 as MGHDK and CDR2 as SYGVNS. V lost 10 bases and J lost 5, with 13 bases in between. The CDR3 protein is CATRDWGDTQYF. As DNA, the CDR3 is TGTGCCACCAGGGACTGGGGAGATACGCAGTATTTT.

A remark on this clonotype: A much larger clone lies one base from this, so it may be a read error. Written as DNA, the CDR3 is TGTGCCAGCAGCTTAGGGGACAGGGAAACTAATGAAAAACTGTTTTTT. The encoded protein is CASSLGDRETNEKLFF. This chain connects TRBV7-9 to TRBJ1-4, with 9 bases aligning to TRBD1. Germline-derived CDR1 and CDR2 are SEHNR and FQNEAQ (reference sequence). The CDR3 extends over 16 amino acids. With V trimmed by 1 base and J by 1 base, 1 base remained unmatched.

The chain has TRBV4-2 and TRBJ2-5; D uncertain. The V and J ends lost 2 bases and 10 bases respectively, with 11 bases between them. Germline V gives CDR1 LGHNA, CDR2 YNFKEQ. The CDR3 has 12 residues. CDR3 amino acids: CASSQHGAVQYF. The CDR3 DNA sequence: TGTGCCAGCAGCCAACACGGCGCGGTCCAGTACTTC.

Comment on this clonotype: A much larger clone differs by one base, so this may be a read error. This chain links TRBV7-9 with TRBJ2-5; TRBD2 agrees at 9 bases. This CDR3 region has 14 residues. Germline CDR1 reads SEHNR; CDR2 reads FQNEAQ (reference sequence). CDR3 residues: CAGSLKLAGETQYF. The CDR3 nucleotides are TGTGCCGGCAGCTTAAAACTAGCGGGAGAGACCCAGTACTTC.

The gene calls are TRBV29-1 and TRBJ2-7; D is unresolved. CDR3 length: 13 residues. The germline gives CDR1 SQVTM, CDR2 ANQGSEA. With 5 bases removed from V and 0 bases from J, the gap between germline ends came to 11 bases. CDR3 DNA: TGCAGCGTTATTGTTGACTCCTCCTACGAGCAGTACTTC. Encoded protein: CSVIVDSSYEQYF.

This clonotype has a count of ten or more. V usage is TRBV24-1 and J usage is TRBJ2-1; 9 nucleotides align to TRBD1. V trimming: 3 bases; J trimming: 5 bases; junction bases outside the gene matches: 10. This CDR3 has 17 residues. Germline V gene lookup returns CDR1 KGHDR and CDR2 SFDVKD. The CDR3 nucleotides read TGTGCCACCAGTGATCACGCCCCGGGACAGGGTAACAATGAGCAGTTCTTC. It specifies CATSDHAPGQGNNEQFF.

The rearrangement links TRBV6-2 or TRBV6-3 to TRBJ2-3, with 10 bases lining up with TRBD2. Germline-derived CDR1 and CDR2 are MNHEY and SVGEGT. This CDR3 spans 16 amino acids. The junction had 5 bases not matched to a gene; V was cut back by 2 bases and J by 3 bases. The CDR3 bases are TGTGCCAGCAGTTACACCCAGCGGGGGGGGACAGATACGCAGTATTTT. Translated: CASSYTQRGGTDTQYF.

The chain joins TRBV11-1 to TRBJ2-7; D is uncertain. Germline-derived CDR1 and CDR2 are SGHAT and FQDESV (reference sequence). The CDR3 sequence is 12 residues long. The V end was cut by 4 bases, the J end by 6 bases, with 10 bases between. The CDR3 spells CASSSAGSEQYF. The CDR3 DNA follows: TGTGCCAGCAGCTCGGCAGGAAGCGAGCAGTACTTC.

As to this clonotype: Relative to the germline gene, one junction end is altered; a read error may explain this. This rearrangement joins TRBV7-3 to TRBJ2-1, with a possible D match to TRBD1 (5 bases). The CDR3 is made up of 17 amino acids. Germline CDR1 SGHTA, CDR2 FQGTGA. The CDR3 DNA sequence: TGTGCCAGCAGCCTCCAAGTAAGGGGTAGCTCCTACAATGAGCAGCACTTC. This encodes CASSLQVRGSSYNEQHF.

Concerning this clonotype: A much more abundant neighbour one base away suggests this may be a read error. The chain couples TRBV10-3 to TRBJ2-7; D possibly uses TRBD1 or TRBD2 (5 bases each). Deletions cut 4 bases from V and 7 bases from J, with 11 bases between. This CDR3 is built from 12 residues. Looked up from germline, CDR1 is ENHRY and CDR2 is SYGVKD. The CDR3 region has the DNA TGTGCCATCAGTGGGGGGTCCAATGAGCAGTACTTC. Translating it yields CAISGGSNEQYF.

The chain is built from TRBV6-1 and TRBJ2-7; TRBD2 matches 11 bases. Trimming at V came to 8 bases and at J to 1 base, leaving 4 bases not matched to a gene. The CDR3 covers 14 residues. CDR1 is MNHNS and CDR2 is SASEGT in the germline V gene. Written as DNA, the CDR3 is TGTGCCAGCTTTAGGACTAGCGGGTCCTACGAGCAGTACTTC. It yields the protein CASFRTSGSYEQYF.

V usage is TRBV7-9 and J usage is TRBJ2-3, with a weak D call TRBD2 (5 bases). The CDR3 loop spans 12 amino acids. The V gene lost 5 bases and the J gene lost 8 bases, with 11 bases spanning the gap. Looked up from germline, CDR1 is SEHNR and CDR2 is FQNEAQ (reference sequence). The CDR3 reads CASSPLAFTQYF. DNA for the CDR3: TGTGCCAGCAGCCCTTTAGCGTTTACGCAGTATTTT. The whole variable domain, remainder taken from reference TRBV7-9 and TRBJ2-3, is DTGVSQNPRHKITKRGQNVTFRCDPISEHNRLYWYRQTLGQGPEFLTYFQNEAQLEKSRLLSDRFSAERPKGSFSTLEIQRTEQGDSAMYLCASSPLAFTQYFGPGTRLTVL.

A few counts support this clonotype. The V gene is TRBV28, the J gene TRBJ2-5, with TRBD2 matching over 8 bases. The CDR3 has 15 residues. V was clipped by 10 bases and J by 1 base; unmatched bases: 11. Looked up from germline, CDR1 is MDHEN and CDR2 is SYDVKM. CDR3 region: CATTGGAGAQETQYF. DNA of the CDR3: TGTGCCACCACCGGGGGGGCAGGGGCCCAAGAGACCCAGTACTTC.

This rearrangement joins TRBV6-6 to TRBJ2-4; D remains unclear. TRBJ2-7 matches the DNA end more closely, so the J call is doubtful. This CDR3 is 15 amino acids long. Germline assignment: CDR1 MNHNY and CDR2 SVGAGI (reference sequence). The CDR3 here is CASSYARSRSYEQYF. The CDR3 DNA reads TGTGCCAGCAGTTACGCGCGTTCGAGATCCTACGAGCAGTACTTC.

V usage is TRBV7-8 and J usage is TRBJ2-7, with D perhaps TRBD2 (5 bases). V lost 5 bases, J lost 7 bases, and 21 bases lay in between. Germline loops: CDR1 SGHVS, CDR2 FQNEAQ. The length of the CDR3 is 15 residues. The CDR3 here is CASSGKLGFANEQYF. DNA for the CDR3: TGTGCCAGCAGCGGAAAACTAGGATTTGCGAATGAGCAGTACTTC.

This rearrangement joins TRBV7-2 to TRBJ2-5; TRBD2 might be the D (6 bases). The CDR3 has 15 residues. CDR1 is SGHTA and CDR2 is FQGNSA in the germline V gene. V lost 5 bases and J lost 11, with 24 bases in between. The chain's CDR3 is CASSPRGGMNNEQYF. The CDR3 DNA reads as TGTGCCAGCAGCCCGCGAGGAGGGATGAACAATGAGCAGTACTTC.

The chain carries TRBV20-1 and TRBJ2-1; 10 bases map to TRBD2. Germline CDR1 is DFQATT and CDR2 is SNEGSKA (reference sequence). J was trimmed by 14 bases and V by 6 bases; bases with no gene match: 4. The CDR3 contains 10 residues. The CDR3 reads CSASGLAEFF. CDR3 in DNA: TGCAGTGCCAGTGGACTAGCGGAGTTCTTC.

This clonotype was counted many times. The chain joins TRBV12-3 or TRBV12-4 to TRBJ1-4; no definite D call. The germline V and J ends were trimmed by 6 bases and 1 base, with 12 bases remaining between them. The CDR3 is 15 amino acids. CDR3 coding DNA: TGTGCCAGCAGGCCCCGCTGGGGAACTAATGAAAAACTGTTTTTT. It translates to CASRPRWGTNEKLFF.

A note on this clonotype: One end of the junction fails to match germline, which may point to a read error. The V and J genes are TRBV3-1 and TRBJ2-1; D possibly corresponds to TRBD1 (6 bases). From germline, CDR1 is LGHDT and CDR2 YNNKEL (reference sequence). This CDR3 comprises 15 residues. CDR3 in amino acids: CASSQSLGGYKEQFF. CDR3 in DNA: TGTGCCAGCAGCCAAAGTTTAGGGGGTTACAAGGAGCAGTTCTTC.

V is TRBV7-6 and J is TRBJ1-1; TRBD1 is a possible D gene (5 bases). Germline CDR1 reads SGHVS; CDR2 reads FNYEAQ. The CDR3 runs 13 residues. The V and J ends lost 4 bases and 4 bases respectively, with 10 bases between them. The CDR3 sequence: CASSSAGGTEAFF. The CDR3 region has the DNA TGTGCCAGCAGCTCGGCGGGGGGCACTGAAGCTTTCTTT.

The chain joins TRBV15 to TRBJ2-1, with 12 nucleotides matching TRBD2. Losses at the gene ends were 3 bases for V and 8 bases for J; bases not matched to a gene: 8. This CDR3 has 16 amino acids. Germline CDR1 and CDR2: LNHNV and YYDKDF (reference sequence). The CDR3 spells CATSRRLAGAMDEQFF. Written as DNA, the CDR3 is TGTGCCACCAGCAGGAGACTAGCGGGAGCCATGGATGAGCAGTTCTTC.

As concerns this clonotype: At one of its ends the junction is not consistent with the germline gene, which may arise from a read error. The rearrangement uses TRBV28 and TRBJ1-1, with no clear D. The CDR3 is made up of 11 amino acids. Germline V gene lookup returns CDR1 MDHEN and CDR2 SYDVKM. CDR3 nucleotide sequence: TGTGCCGGCAGTTTACGTGCTGAAGCTTTCTTT. This codes for CAGSLRAEAFF.